This T cell receptor beta chain derives from a study of T-cell memory formation after mild COVID-19. General observations from the study: Cross-reactive memory appears to have joined, as suggested by some responding clones showing up in pre-infection memory. Balance between CD4 and CD8 was seen in clones contracting day 15 to 85, and a CD4+ lean was seen in later expanders.

In the case of this clonotype: Its matching antigen is unknown.

Germline V gives CDR1 MNHEY, CDR2 SMNVEV (reference sequence). This CDR3 comprises 13 residues. Trimming left V 3 bases short and J 4 bases short, with 6 bases between. Barcoded TCR alpha and TCR beta cDNA libraries with UMIs came from 5'RACE using constant-segment primers. TCRdb called the 5' RACE reads again in MiXCR, with one record for every CDR3 protein. The sample holds around 60,000 distinct CDR3 sequences, more than 8% seen once. The sequenced sample was PBMCs or a T cell subset sorted from them (not recorded which). This TCR was sampled from a young man who had mild COVID-19 (a few samples of this study predate the infection). Cell type and time point are not known. The genes are TRBV27 and TRBJ1-4; D ambiguous. The CDR3 loop is CASSFQYNEKLFF. The CDR3 DNA sequence: TGTGCCAGCAGTTTTCAGTATAATGAAAAACTGTTTTTT.